This T cell receptor beta chain was identified in a study of shared clonotypes between healthy human individuals. General study points: Specimens sampled were limited to blood, with tissue repertoires likely differing.

Donors were healthy HIV-negative adults without recent acute infections or vaccinations. Every donor was a Caucasian adult from Nashville, Tennessee. J was trimmed by 2 bases and V by 7 bases; bases with no gene match: 10. Germline values: CDR1 SGHVS, CDR2 FQNEAQ. This CDR3 has 15 residues. To note about this clone: As yet, its antigen is unknown.

The method was immunoSEQ multiplex PCR; TCRdb's version includes in-frame clones alone and lacks a portion of them. This sample has more than 400,000 clones, with about 72% found just once. The rearrangement uses TRBV7-8 and TRBJ2-7; TRBD2 aligns across 8 bases. The origin of this receptor is a woman aged 40 to 49 in good health. Some clones in this sample may be carry-over from other donors' samples. The sample taken for sequencing was PBMCs. This chain's CDR3 is CASNPTRTSPYEQYF. The CDR3 DNA reads TGTGCCAGCAACCCTACTCGGACTAGCCCCTACGAGCAGTACTTC.